The 10 T cell receptor beta chains reported below all come from one sample, sequenced in a study of T cell responses to AZD1222 COVID-19 vaccine. The protocol was immunoSEQ multiplex PCR, while the TCRdb copy is restricted to in-frame clones and leaves out a portion. The sample lists roughly 120,000 clones, 75% to 90% occurring once. This specimen consisted of peripheral blood, obtained on day 0 of MenACWY control vaccination. Receptors originate from an adult in good health.

The table lists this clone with a few counts. The rearrangement joins TRBV6-5 to TRBJ2-3, with TRBD2 matching over 9 bases. CDR3 length: 15 amino acids. The V gene's germline CDR1 is MNHEY and CDR2 SVGAGI. J was trimmed by 3 bases and V by 6 bases; bases with no gene match: 7. CDR3 DNA: TGTGCCAGCAGAATGGGGCTAGCGGGGACAGATACGCAGTATTTT. Translated: CASRMGLAGTDTQYF.

V is TRBV27 and J is TRBJ1-6; D is unresolved. The CDR3 length is 18 residues. V was clipped by 5 bases and J by 0 bases, with 17 bases between them. Germline V CDR1 and CDR2: MNHEY, SMNVEV (reference sequence). CDR3 residues: CASSRGNISPSYNSPLHF. CDR3 bases: TGTGCCAGCAGTCGAGGTAATATTTCCCCCTCCTATAATTCACCCCTCCACTTT.

The CDR3 reads CASSLLGGQPQHF. The CDR3 bases are TGTGCCAGCAGCCTTCTAGGGGGGCAGCCCCAGCATTTT. The chain combines TRBV14 with TRBJ1-5, with a weak D call TRBD1 (6 bases). The CDR3 spans 13 residues. V lost 4 bases, J lost 7 bases, and 11 bases lay in between. Per the germline V gene, CDR1 is SGHDN and CDR2 is FVKESK.

The rearrangement joins TRBV18 to TRBJ2-4; D might be TRBD1 or TRBD2, each matching 5 bases. Trimming took off 4 bases at V and 0 bases at J, with 13 bases between the two ends. The CDR3 extends over 16 amino acids. Germline loops: CDR1 KGHSH, CDR2 LQKENI. The CDR3 nucleotides read TGTGCCAGCTCACACCAGAGGGGAGCAGCCAAAAACATTCAGTACTTC. The encoded protein is CASSHQRGAAKNIQYF.

The chain uses TRBV9 and TRBJ2-2; perhaps TRBD1 as D (5 bases). CDR3 size: 14 residues. V was clipped by 2 bases and J by 7 bases, with 12 bases between them. Germline lookup yields CDR1 SGDLS and CDR2 YYNGEE. The CDR3 loop is CASSVGGANGELFF. CDR3 nucleotide sequence: TGTGCCAGCAGCGTGGGTGGGGCTAACGGGGAGCTGTTTTTT.

This clone has just one count. CDR3 protein: CASSIDPQYEQFF. The CDR3 DNA is TGTGCCAGTAGTATAGACCCCCAATATGAGCAGTTCTTC. The rearrangement uses TRBV19 and TRBJ2-1, with no clear D. The germline V gene has CDR1 LNHDA and CDR2 SQIVND (reference sequence). The V and J ends lost 0 bases and 8 bases respectively, with 8 bases between them. The CDR3 spans 13 residues.

This clone has just one count. The rearrangement uses TRBV18 and TRBJ1-4; 7 nucleotides agree with TRBD1. CDR1 is KGHSH, CDR2 LQKENI, per germline. The junction had 7 bases not matched to a gene; V was cut back by 2 bases and J by 7 bases. CDR3 size: 15 residues. CDR3 nucleotides: TGTGCCAGCTCACCAGACAGGGATGGACCTGAAAAACTGTTTTTT. Residues: CASSPDRDGPEKLFF. Full variable domain (rest looked up from reference TRBV18 and TRBJ1-4): NAGVMQNPRHLVRRRGQEARLRCSPMKGHSHVYWYRQLPEEGLKFMVYLQKENIIDESGMPKERFSAEFPKEGPSILRIQQVVRGDSAAYFCASSPDRDGPEKLFFGSGTQLSVL.

The chain couples TRBV4-1 to TRBJ2-1; 11 positions match TRBD1. The J segment lost 4 bases and the V segment lost 0 bases, leaving 5 bases of the junction unmatched. Germline assignment: CDR1 MGHRA and CDR2 YSYEKL. This CDR3 is 17 amino acids long. CDR3 residues: CASSQDSDRGRYNEQFF. CDR3 nucleotide sequence: TGCGCCAGCAGCCAAGATTCGGACAGGGGGCGGTACAATGAGCAGTTCTTC.

The gene calls are TRBV10-3 and TRBJ1-5, with D perhaps TRBD1 (6 bases). CDR3 length: 19 amino acids. V gave up 4 bases and J gave up 2 bases, with 24 bases separating them. In germline, CDR1 is ENHRY, CDR2 SYGVKD. CDR3 sequence: CAISAVLRTAGVGNQPQHF. The CDR3 region has the DNA TGTGCCATCAGTGCCGTTCTAAGGACAGCGGGGGTAGGCAATCAGCCCCAGCATTTT.

V and J are TRBV19 and TRBJ1-3; D not resolved. The CDR3 spans 17 residues. V gave up 5 bases and J gave up 0 bases, with 17 bases separating them. Germline V CDR1 and CDR2: LNHDA, SQIVND (reference sequence). The CDR3: CASSAWGRALSGNTIYF. CDR3 coding DNA: TGTGCCAGTAGTGCCTGGGGAAGGGCGCTCTCTGGAAACACCATATATTTT.